Shown below are 11 T cell receptor beta chains from a single sample sequenced in a study of technical replicates of blood from several donors. Libraries were prepared by immunoSEQ multiplex PCR; TCRdb keeps only in-frame clonotypes and omits some of them. The repertoire holds around 70,000 clones, with 90% to 95% as singletons. The sample consisted of T cells isolated from PBMCs. The source of these receptors is a human donor in good health.

The chain couples TRBV7-2 to TRBJ1-3; TRBD1 is a possible D gene (6 bases). V lost 2 bases to trimming and J lost 3 bases, with 11 bases between them. The V gene's germline CDR1 is SGHTA and CDR2 FQGNSA. CDR3 length equals 15 residues. CDR3 region: CASSLRRGGGNTIYF. The CDR3 nucleotides read TGTGCCAGCAGCTTAAGGAGGGGGGGTGGAAACACCATATATTTT.

As regards this clone: At one end, the junction sequence differs from germline, possibly due to a read error. The CDR3: CASSVRDYYEQFF. CDR3 bases: TGTGCCAGCAGTGTCCGCGACTACTATGAGCAGTTCTTC. This chain joins TRBV2 and TRBJ2-1, with D perhaps matching TRBD2 (5 bases). Germline values: CDR1 SNHLY, CDR2 FYNNEI. The CDR3 spans 13 residues.

The chain has TRBV28 and TRBJ2-7; D gene unclear. Trimming left V 6 bases short and J 3 bases short, with 9 bases between. In germline, CDR1 is MDHEN, CDR2 SYDVKM. The CDR3 spans 12 residues. CDR3 sequence (DNA): TGTGCCAGCAGGCCCCTTAGCTACGAGCAGTACTTC. Residues: CASRPLSYEQYF.

J is TRBJ1-4 and V is TRBV9; D gene ambiguous. Trimming took 0 bases from V and 7 from J, leaving 4 bases between them. CDR3 length: 12 residues. Germline V CDR1 and CDR2: SGDLS, YYNGEE. CDR3 amino acids: CASSVAGEKLFF. CDR3 bases: TGTGCCAGCAGCGTAGCCGGTGAAAAACTGTTTTTT.

This chain links TRBV6-5 with TRBJ2-2; D is undetermined. This CDR3 is built from 13 residues. Trimming removed 8 bases from V and 7 bases from J, with 14 bases in between. The germline V gene has CDR1 MNHEY and CDR2 SVGAGI. The CDR3 reads CASGPVFFGELFF. DNA of the CDR3: TGTGCCAGCGGGCCAGTCTTTTTCGGGGAGCTGTTTTTT.

The rearrangement links TRBV28 to TRBJ2-5; D uncertain. There are 14 residues in the CDR3. V lost 2 bases, J lost 2 bases, and 9 bases lay in between. The germline gives CDR1 MDHEN, CDR2 SYDVKM. Written as DNA, the CDR3 is TGTGCCAGCAGTTTAACGAGATATCAAGAGACCCAGTACTTC. It encodes CASSLTRYQETQYF.

Here the CDR3 DNA reads TGTGCCAGCAGCTCGGGACTAGCGGGAGGAGGCGAGCAGTACTTC. Residues: CASSSGLAGGGEQYF. The J gene is TRBJ2-7, the V gene TRBV5-4, with 15 bases lining up with TRBD2. Germline V CDR1 and CDR2: SGHNT, YYREEE (reference sequence). The CDR3 totals 15 residues. With V trimmed by 3 bases and J by 6 bases, 4 bases remained unmatched.

The table lists this clone with a count of one. CDR3 coding DNA: TGCGCCAGCAGCCGCCTCAGGGACACTGAAGCTTTCTTT. The encoded protein is CASSRLRDTEAFF. This chain links TRBV4-3 with TRBJ1-1; TRBD1 might be the D (5 bases). Deletions cut 4 bases from V and 3 bases from J, with 9 bases between. Germline V CDR1 and CDR2: LGHNA, YSLEER. The CDR3 runs 13 residues.

V gene TRBV7-9 combines with J gene TRBJ1-1, with TRBD1 identical over 9 bases. CDR3 size: 14 residues. Trimming took 4 bases from V and 5 from J; bases not matched to a gene: 5. Germline CDR1 reads SEHNR; CDR2 reads FQNEAQ (reference sequence). CDR3 bases: TGTGCCAGCAGCTGGACAGGGGCAGGGACTGAAGCTTTCTTT. As protein: CASSWTGAGTEAFF. The complete variable domain, with remaining parts taken from reference TRBV7-9 and TRBJ1-1, reads DTGVSQNPRHKITKRGQNVTFRCDPISEHNRLYWYRQTLGQGPEFLTYFQNEAQLEKSRLLSDRFSAERPKGSFSTLEIQRTEQGDSAMYLCASSWTGAGTEAFFGQGTRLTVV.

The chain links TRBV25-1 to TRBJ2-1; 7 bases are shared with TRBD2. Germline CDR1 is MGHDK and CDR2 is SYGVNS. After removal of 5 bases from V and 8 bases from J, the junction contained 0 bases not matched to a gene. This CDR3 has 11 residues. The CDR3 DNA reads TGTGCCAGCAGTACTAGCGATGAGCAGTTCTTC. It encodes CASSTSDEQFF.

The chain carries TRBV29-1 and TRBJ2-1; no clear D gene. V was trimmed by 2 bases and J by 10 bases, leaving 12 bases between them. CDR1 and CDR2 (germline): SQVTM, ANQGSEA. There are 12 residues in the CDR3. DNA for the CDR3: TGCAGCGTTGAAAGGCCAGCGCAGGAGCAGTTCTTC. Protein product: CSVERPAQEQFF.